Described below is a single TCR beta chain sequence and its context. The source of the sample is a study of blood T cell repertoires in COVID-19. Study-level information: Acute and convalescent COVID-19 samples came from the United States, Italy and Spain. PBMCs, B-cell-depleted T cells, or T cells were the source of the cDNA or gDNA that made up the material.

Trimming shortened V by 2 bases and J by 6 bases, and 13 bases separated the two germline ends. This CDR3 is built from 15 residues. Germline loops: CDR1 SGHAT, CDR2 FQNNGV. Per the original methods: Estimation of nucleated cell counts was performed using reference gene primer amplification. Sequencing was performed with immunoSEQ multiplex PCR; in TCRdb, only in-frame clones are kept and a portion is missing. Clone size and the V and J calls come from that table; the DNA yielded D and trimming. The sample records about 150,000 clones, 86% being singletons. The chain combines TRBV11-2 with TRBJ2-2; D possibly corresponds to TRBD1 (6 bases). The clonotype was recovered from a man aged 70-80 years with acute or convalescent COVID-19. What was sequenced was peripheral blood. As DNA, the CDR3 is TGTGCCAGCAGCTTATGGGACATTGTGGCCGGGGAGCTGTTTTTT. The encoded protein is CASSLWDIVAGELFF.